These 26 T cell receptor beta chains originate from one sample sequenced in a study of T cells in Graves' hyperthyroidism and ophthalmopathy. Amplification of TCR beta CDR3 regions used RNA as the template. A set of HTBI primers served as the primers for a first-round RT-PCR of the TCR CDR3. TCRdb re-called the multiplex PCR reads through MiXCR, storing one row per CDR3 protein. The sample lists roughly 380,000 distinct CDR3 sequences, approximately 12% occurring once. The sample comprised blood. All receptors come from a man aged 25 to 45 with Graves' hyperthyroidism that later progressed to Graves' ophthalmopathy.

Ten or more counts support this clonotype. V gene TRBV20-1 combines with J gene TRBJ1-1, with 8 bases fitting TRBD1. This CDR3 has 13 amino acids. V shed 2 bases, J shed 11 bases, and the junction held 10 bases outside the gene matches. Germline CDR1 reads DFQATT; CDR2 reads SNEGSKA (reference sequence). The CDR3 loop reads CSARRPQGAWAFF. The CDR3 DNA reads as TGCAGTGCTAGACGACCCCAGGGGGCGTGGGCTTTCTTT.

This clonotype has at least ten counts. Here the CDR3 reads CASSLRQVYTEAFF. The CDR3 bases are TGTGCCAGCAGTTTGAGACAGGTTTACACTGAAGCTTTCTTT. The genes are TRBV28 and TRBJ1-1; TRBD1 is a possible D gene (6 bases). Germline V gene sequence: CDR1 MDHEN, CDR2 SYDVKM. Trimming stripped 3 bases from V and 3 bases from J, with 11 bases between. The CDR3 is made up of 14 amino acids.

The chain joins TRBV5-1 to TRBJ1-5; TRBD1 is a possible D gene (5 bases). Germline values: CDR1 SGHRS, CDR2 YFSETQ. Trimming cost V 4 bases and J 5 bases, with 13 bases left between them. There are 14 residues in the CDR3. For the CDR3, the DNA is TGCGCCAGCAGCCCGGGGGAGGGGCATCAGCCCCAGCATTTT. It translates to CASSPGEGHQPQHF.

Ten or more counts support this clonotype. The chain employs TRBV24-1 and TRBJ2-3; no clear D gene. Germline CDR1 is KGHDR and CDR2 is SFDVKD. Trimming stripped 2 bases from V and 7 bases from J, with 18 bases between. The CDR3 sequence is 16 residues long. CDR3 residues: CATSDSGPRTVYTQYF. CDR3 sequence (DNA): TGTGCCACCAGTGATTCGGGCCCTCGAACGGTGTATACGCAGTATTTT.

This clonotype was found many times. The chain employs TRBV30 and TRBJ1-5, with D uncertain. Germline loops: CDR1 GTSNPN, CDR2 SVGIG (reference sequence). The CDR3 covers 13 residues. Trimming removed 0 bases at V and 0 bases at J, with 3 bases between. CDR3 sequence reads: CAWSVNSNQPQHF. CDR3 DNA sequence: TGTGCCTGGAGTGTAAATAGCAATCAGCCCCAGCATTTT.

Concerning this clonotype: This may be a read error, as it is one base from a much larger clone. CDR3 coding DNA: TGTGCCAGCAGCATTAGGGGACGTCTGAACACTGAAGCTTTCTTT. Translating gives CASSIRGRLNTEAFF. The V gene is TRBV11-1, the J gene TRBJ1-1, with D possibly TRBD1 on 5 matching bases. V was pared by 5 bases and J by 0 bases, with 13 bases between. CDR3 length: 15 residues. CDR1 is SGHAT, CDR2 FQDESV, per germline (reference sequence).

This clonotype was found many times. The gene calls are TRBV24-1 and TRBJ2-2; no clear D. V was shortened by 4 bases and J by 0 bases, with 8 bases between the two germline ends. The CDR3 is 15 amino acids. The germline gives CDR1 KGHDR, CDR2 SFDVKD. In nucleotides, the CDR3 is TGTGCCACCAGTGACTACGAGCCGAACACCGGGGAGCTGTTTTTT. Amino acids: CATSDYEPNTGELFF.

The CDR3 sequence: CASSYAYNEQFF. Here the CDR3 DNA reads TGCGCCAGCAGCTACGCCTACAATGAGCAGTTCTTC. This rearrangement joins TRBV5-1 to TRBJ2-1; D is unclear. CDR3 length: 12 residues. Germline CDR1 SGHRS, CDR2 YFSETQ. The ends were cut back, 3 bases at V and 2 bases at J, with 3 bases in the middle.

This clonotype has just a few counts. CDR3 residues: CASSQGTGSGQPQHF. The DNA for the CDR3 is TGCGCCAGCAGCCAAGGGACAGGGTCGGGACAGCCCCAGCATTTT. V is TRBV4-1 and J is TRBJ1-5; 8 bases fit TRBD1. V lost 1 base and J lost 7; bases outside the gene matches: 6. This CDR3 has 15 amino acids. From germline, CDR1 is MGHRA and CDR2 YSYEKL.

This clonotype was seen at least ten times. The gene calls are TRBV12-3 or TRBV12-4 and TRBJ2-5, with unresolved D. The CDR3 consists of 15 residues. The V and J ends lost 3 bases and 1 base respectively, with 12 bases between them. CDR3 region: CASSLPESAQETQYF. DNA of the CDR3: TGTGCCAGCAGTTTGCCGGAGTCAGCCCAAGAGACCCAGTACTTC.

This clonotype was detected a few times. This chain joins TRBV6-4 and TRBJ2-2; 9 bases line up with TRBD1. Germline V CDR1 and CDR2: MRHNA, SNTAGT. CDR3 length equals 19 residues. Trimming at V came to 1 base and at J to 1 base, leaving 10 bases not matched to a gene. CDR3 sequence (DNA): TGTGCCAGCAGTGACTGTACAGGGGGCCCAAATAGGAACACCGGGGAGCTGTTTTTT. Translated, it gives CASSDCTGGPNRNTGELFF.

This clonotype has a count of ten or more. The chain recombines TRBV24-1 with TRBJ1-1, with D possibly TRBD1 on 5 matching bases. CDR1 and CDR2 from the germline V gene are KGHDR and SFDVKD. The CDR3 extends over 12 amino acids. The V end was cut by 6 bases, the J end by 4 bases, with 8 bases between. The CDR3: CATSIGGTEAFF. In DNA, the CDR3 is TGTGCCACCAGTATCGGGGGCACTGAAGCTTTCTTT.

This clonotype has at least ten counts. CDR3 region: CASSLSPGRTDTQYF. The DNA for the CDR3 is TGTGCCAGCAGTTTATCCCCGGGCCGCACAGATACGCAGTATTTT. V is TRBV27 and J is TRBJ2-3, with D unresolved. Trimming removed 0 bases from V and 1 base from J, with 8 bases in between. The CDR3 runs to 15 residues. Germline V gives CDR1 MNHEY, CDR2 SMNVEV (reference sequence).

This clonotype has only a few counts. The chain recombines TRBV19 with TRBJ2-2, with D unclear. The germline V gene encodes CDR1 LNHDA and CDR2 SQIVND (reference sequence). The V gene lost 3 bases and the J gene lost 6 bases, with 2 bases spanning the gap. The CDR3 consists of 11 residues. The CDR3 sequence is CASSISGELFF. CDR3 nucleotides: TGTGCCAGTAGTATCTCCGGGGAGCTGTTTTTT.

The chain employs TRBV27 and TRBJ1-1; D gene uncertain. Trimming left V 1 base short and J 1 base short, with 13 bases between. This CDR3 comprises 16 residues. Looked up from germline, CDR1 is MNHEY and CDR2 is SMNVEV (reference sequence). The DNA for the CDR3 is TGTGCCAGCAGTTTATTCGGCCCGGACGGGAACACTGAAGCTTTCTTT. Protein: CASSLFGPDGNTEAFF.

The table lists this clonotype with a few counts. The V call is TRBV30, the J call TRBJ2-5; D gene uncertain. The CDR3 extends over 12 amino acids. V lost 3 bases to trimming and J lost 5 bases, with 10 bases between them. Germline V gives CDR1 GTSNPN, CDR2 SVGIG (reference sequence). The DNA for the CDR3 is TGTGCCTGGAGGGGCTCCCCGGAGACCCAGTACTTC. Protein product: CAWRGSPETQYF.

The J gene is TRBJ2-1, the V gene TRBV18; D ambiguous. The CDR3 is 13 residues long. CDR1 and CDR2 from the germline V gene are KGHSH and LQKENI. The germline V and J ends were trimmed by 0 bases and 5 bases, with 5 bases remaining between them. CDR3 sequence: CASSPPPDNEQFF. DNA of the CDR3: TGTGCCAGCTCACCACCTCCAGACAATGAGCAGTTCTTC. Combining the CDR3 with reference TRBV18 and TRBJ2-1 gives the whole variable domain NAGVMQNPRHLVRRRGQEARLRCSPMKGHSHVYWYRQLPEEGLKFMVYLQKENIIDESGMPKERFSAEFPKEGPSILRIQQVVRGDSAAYFCASSPPPDNEQFFGPGTRLTVL.

With regard to this clonotype: Its ends do not fully match the called genes, so a read error is possible. V is TRBV7-9 and J is TRBJ1-3, with a possible D match to TRBD1 (5 bases). The germline V gene encodes CDR1 SEHNR and CDR2 FQNEAQ (reference sequence). The CDR3 contains 16 residues. CDR3 region: CASSLAHRTSGNTICF. CDR3 bases: TGTGCCAGCAGCTTAGCGCACAGGACCTCTGGAAACACCATATGTTTT.

This clonotype was observed a handful of times. The J gene is TRBJ2-7, the V gene TRBV6-1; D is ambiguous. Per the germline V gene, CDR1 is MNHNS and CDR2 is SASEGT. V dropped 7 bases and J dropped 5 bases, with 21 bases sitting between them. This CDR3 is built from 15 residues. CDR3 nucleotide sequence: TGTGCCAGCAACCGATACGAACCTTCTCGGAACGAGCAGTACTTC. Translating gives CASNRYEPSRNEQYF.

There are many counts of this clonotype. This chain joins TRBV7-2 and TRBJ2-7; the D gene is possibly TRBD1 (5 bases). V was shortened by 5 bases and J by 7 bases, with 15 bases between the two germline ends. Germline V gene lookup returns CDR1 SGHTA and CDR2 FQGNSA. This CDR3 has 13 residues. In DNA form, the CDR3 reads TGTGCCAGCAGCACCGGAAGGGGAAGAGAGCAGTACTTC. The encoded protein is CASSTGRGREQYF.

The chain joins TRBV7-2 to TRBJ2-2, with 7 bases lining up with TRBD2. Germline CDR1 SGHTA, CDR2 FQGNSA. V was clipped by 1 base and J by 2 bases; unmatched bases: 4. There are 16 residues in the CDR3. CDR3 DNA sequence: TGTGCCAGCAGCTTAGGTGGGGGGGACAACACCGGGGAGCTGTTTTTT. This gives the protein CASSLGGGDNTGELFF.

The sample holds many counts of this clonotype. The genes are TRBV2 and TRBJ2-7, with 10 bases matching TRBD1. The trim removed 8 bases at V and 2 bases at J, leaving 0 bases unmatched. Germline loops: CDR1 SNHLY, CDR2 FYNNEI. The CDR3 sequence is 12 residues long. The CDR3 sequence: CASGTGAYEQYF. CDR3 DNA sequence: TGTGCCAGCGGGACAGGGGCCTACGAGCAGTACTTC. The whole variable domain, filled in from reference TRBV2 and TRBJ2-7, reads EPEVTQTPSHQVTQMGQEVILRCVPISNHLYFYWYRQILGQKVEFLVSFYNNEISEKSEIFDDQFSVERPDGSNFTLKIRSTKLEDSAMYFCASGTGAYEQYFGPGTRLTVT.

This clonotype appeared a few times. This sequence joins TRBV28 and TRBJ1-5; D uncertain. V lost 5 bases and J lost 7, with 9 bases in between. Germline V gives CDR1 MDHEN, CDR2 SYDVKM. The CDR3 has 12 residues. The chain's CDR3 is CASSGRRQPQHF. The CDR3 DNA reads as TGTGCCAGCAGTGGGAGGCGGCAGCCCCAGCATTTT.

This clonotype occurred a few times. The chain employs TRBV7-9 and TRBJ2-4; weak D call: TRBD1 (6 bases). The CDR3 has 15 amino acids. Trimming removed 4 bases from V and 0 bases from J, with 10 bases in between. Germline CDR1 reads SEHNR; CDR2 reads FQNEAQ (reference sequence). In DNA, the CDR3 is TGTGCCAGCAGCTGGGGGCCAGAAGCCAAAAACATTCAGTACTTC. As protein: CASSWGPEAKNIQYF.

This clonotype was counted only a few times. The chain couples TRBV4-2 to TRBJ2-1; possible D gene TRBD2, 6 bases. Trimming shortened V by 3 bases and J by 2 bases, and 14 bases separated the two germline ends. Germline CDR1 is LGHNA and CDR2 is YNFKEQ. CDR3 size: 16 residues. The CDR3 reads CASSQFGDSTYNEQFF. CDR3 nucleotides: TGTGCCAGCAGCCAGTTCGGGGACTCGACCTACAATGAGCAGTTCTTC.

This clonotype was seen at least ten times. The V and J genes are TRBV20-1 and TRBJ2-1; the match to TRBD1 covers 9 bases. Germline-derived CDR1 and CDR2 are DFQATT and SNEGSKA (reference sequence). The CDR3 has 16 amino acids. V gave up 6 bases and J gave up 3 bases; unmatched junction bases: 12. The CDR3 nucleotides are TGCAGTGCCATCGGGGACAGGGCCCGCCGCTACAATGAGCAGTTCTTC. It codes for CSAIGDRARRYNEQFF.